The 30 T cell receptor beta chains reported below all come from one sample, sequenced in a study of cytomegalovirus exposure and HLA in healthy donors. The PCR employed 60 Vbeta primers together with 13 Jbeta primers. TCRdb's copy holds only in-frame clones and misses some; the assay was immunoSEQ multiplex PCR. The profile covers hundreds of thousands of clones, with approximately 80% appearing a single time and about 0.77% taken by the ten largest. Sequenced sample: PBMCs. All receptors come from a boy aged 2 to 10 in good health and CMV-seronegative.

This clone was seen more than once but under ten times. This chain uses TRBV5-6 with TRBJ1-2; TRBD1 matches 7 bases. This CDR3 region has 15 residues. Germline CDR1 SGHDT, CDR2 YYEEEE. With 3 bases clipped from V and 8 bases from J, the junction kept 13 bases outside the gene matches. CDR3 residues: CASSYPSTGPYGYTF. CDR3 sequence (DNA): TGTGCCAGCAGCTACCCCTCGACAGGGCCGTACGGCTACACCTTC.

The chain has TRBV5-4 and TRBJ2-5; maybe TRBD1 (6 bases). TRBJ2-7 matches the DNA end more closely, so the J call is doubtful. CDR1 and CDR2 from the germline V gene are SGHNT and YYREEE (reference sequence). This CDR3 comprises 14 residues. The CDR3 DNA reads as TGTGCCAGCACCGCGAGGGACAAATCCTACGAGCAGTACTTC. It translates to CASTARDKSYEQYF.

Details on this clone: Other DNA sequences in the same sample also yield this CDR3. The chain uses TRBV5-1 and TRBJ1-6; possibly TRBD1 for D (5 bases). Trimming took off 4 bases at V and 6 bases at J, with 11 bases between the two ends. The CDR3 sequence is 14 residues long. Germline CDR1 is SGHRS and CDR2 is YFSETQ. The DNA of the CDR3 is TGCGCCAGCAGCCGACAGCGTCTTAATTCACCCCTCCACTTT. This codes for CASSRQRLNSPLHF.

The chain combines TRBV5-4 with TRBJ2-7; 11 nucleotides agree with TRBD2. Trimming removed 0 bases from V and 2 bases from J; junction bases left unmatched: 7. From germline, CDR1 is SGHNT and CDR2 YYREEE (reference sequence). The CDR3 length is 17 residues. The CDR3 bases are TGTGCCAGCAGCTTGGCCCCCGGGACTAGCGGCCCCTACGAGCAGTACTTC. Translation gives CASSLAPGTSGPYEQYF.

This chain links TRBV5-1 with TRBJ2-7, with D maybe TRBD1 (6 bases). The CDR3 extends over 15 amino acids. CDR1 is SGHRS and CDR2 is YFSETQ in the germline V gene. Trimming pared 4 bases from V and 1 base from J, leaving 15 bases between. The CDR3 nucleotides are TGCGCCAGCAGCCTACAGGGTACCCTTTCCTACGAGCAGTACTTC. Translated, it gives CASSLQGTLSYEQYF.

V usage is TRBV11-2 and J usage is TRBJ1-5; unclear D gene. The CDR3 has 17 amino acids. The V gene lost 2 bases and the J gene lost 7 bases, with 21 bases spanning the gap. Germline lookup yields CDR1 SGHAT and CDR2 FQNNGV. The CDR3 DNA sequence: TGTGCCAGCAGCTTATTGCCGGGAGGCTGGACGGAACAGCCCCAGCATTTT. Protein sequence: CASSLLPGGWTEQPQHF.

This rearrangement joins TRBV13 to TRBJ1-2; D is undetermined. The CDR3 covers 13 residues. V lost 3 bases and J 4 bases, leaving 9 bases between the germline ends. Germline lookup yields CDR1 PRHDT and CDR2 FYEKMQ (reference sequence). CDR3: CASSLGRSYGYTF. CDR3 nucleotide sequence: TGTGCCAGCAGCTTGGGCAGGTCCTATGGCTACACCTTC.

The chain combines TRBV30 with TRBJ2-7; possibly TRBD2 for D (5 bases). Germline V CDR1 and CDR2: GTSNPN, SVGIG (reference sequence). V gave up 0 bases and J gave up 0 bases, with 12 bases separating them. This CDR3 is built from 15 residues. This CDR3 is CAWSVSGGFSYEQYF. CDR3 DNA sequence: TGTGCCTGGAGTGTAAGTGGCGGGTTCTCCTACGAGCAGTACTTC.

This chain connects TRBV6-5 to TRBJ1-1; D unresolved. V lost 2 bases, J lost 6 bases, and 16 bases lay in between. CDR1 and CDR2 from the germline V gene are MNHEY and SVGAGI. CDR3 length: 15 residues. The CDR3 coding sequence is TGTGCCAGCAGTTACACCCCCGAGACAAGGTCTGAAGCTTTCTTT. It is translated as CASSYTPETRSEAFF.

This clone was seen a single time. As DNA, the CDR3 is TGTGCCATCAGTGGGGGGAGGGGAAGCAATCAGCCCCAGCATTTT. The encoded protein is CAISGGRGSNQPQHF. The gene calls are TRBV10-3 and TRBJ1-5, with D perhaps matching TRBD1 (5 bases). The V and J ends lost 4 bases and 1 base respectively, with 11 bases between them. Germline V gene sequence: CDR1 ENHRY, CDR2 SYGVKD. The CDR3 consists of 15 residues.

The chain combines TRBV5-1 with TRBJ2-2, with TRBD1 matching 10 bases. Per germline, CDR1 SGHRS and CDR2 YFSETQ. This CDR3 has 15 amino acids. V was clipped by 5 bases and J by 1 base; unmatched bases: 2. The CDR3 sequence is CASRRTGGNTGELFF. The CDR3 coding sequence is TGCGCCAGCAGAAGGACAGGGGGGAACACCGGGGAGCTGTTTTTT.

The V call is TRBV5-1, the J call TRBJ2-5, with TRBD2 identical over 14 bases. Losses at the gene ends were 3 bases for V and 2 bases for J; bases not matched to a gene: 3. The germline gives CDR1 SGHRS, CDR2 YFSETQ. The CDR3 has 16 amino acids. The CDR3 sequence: CASSSRLAGGQETQYF. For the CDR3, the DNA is TGCGCCAGCAGCTCAAGACTAGCGGGGGGGCAAGAGACCCAGTACTTC.

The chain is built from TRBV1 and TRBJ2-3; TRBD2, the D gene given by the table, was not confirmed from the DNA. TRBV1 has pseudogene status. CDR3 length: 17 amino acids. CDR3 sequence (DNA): TGCACCAGCAGCCAAGTAACCCTAGCGGGGGGGCCTTATACGCAGTATTTT. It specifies CTSSQVTLAGGPYTQYF.

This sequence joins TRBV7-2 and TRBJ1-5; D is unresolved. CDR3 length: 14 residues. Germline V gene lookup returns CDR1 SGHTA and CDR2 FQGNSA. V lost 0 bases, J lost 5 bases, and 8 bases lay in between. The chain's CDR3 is CASSLALGDQPQHF. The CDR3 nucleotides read TGTGCCAGCAGCTTAGCGTTGGGCGATCAGCCCCAGCATTTT.

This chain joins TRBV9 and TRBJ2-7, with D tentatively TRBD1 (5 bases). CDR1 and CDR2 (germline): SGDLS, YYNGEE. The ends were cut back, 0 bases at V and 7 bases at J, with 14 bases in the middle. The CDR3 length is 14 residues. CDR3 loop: CASSVDDSLKEQYF. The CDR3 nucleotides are TGTGCCAGCAGCGTAGACGACAGCCTAAAGGAGCAGTACTTC.

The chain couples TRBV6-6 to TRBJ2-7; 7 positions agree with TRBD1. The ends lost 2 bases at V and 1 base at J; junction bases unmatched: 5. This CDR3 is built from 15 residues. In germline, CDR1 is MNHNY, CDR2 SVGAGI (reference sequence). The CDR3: CASSYVGGASYEQYF. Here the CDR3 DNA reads TGTGCCAGCAGTTACGTAGGGGGCGCTTCCTACGAGCAGTACTTC.

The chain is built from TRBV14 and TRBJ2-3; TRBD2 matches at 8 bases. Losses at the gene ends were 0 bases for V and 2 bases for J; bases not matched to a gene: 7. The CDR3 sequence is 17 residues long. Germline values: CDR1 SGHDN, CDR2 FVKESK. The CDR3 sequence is CASSQEVSGGLTDTQYF. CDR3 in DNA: TGTGCCAGCAGCCAAGAGGTAAGCGGGGGCCTCACAGATACGCAGTATTTT.

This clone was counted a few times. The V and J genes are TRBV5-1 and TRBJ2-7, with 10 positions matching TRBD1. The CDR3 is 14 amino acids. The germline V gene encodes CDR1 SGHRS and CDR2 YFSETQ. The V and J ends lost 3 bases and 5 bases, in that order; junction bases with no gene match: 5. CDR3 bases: TGCGCCAGCAGCTCCTCGACAGGGGGCAACGAGCAGTACTTC. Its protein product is CASSSSTGGNEQYF.

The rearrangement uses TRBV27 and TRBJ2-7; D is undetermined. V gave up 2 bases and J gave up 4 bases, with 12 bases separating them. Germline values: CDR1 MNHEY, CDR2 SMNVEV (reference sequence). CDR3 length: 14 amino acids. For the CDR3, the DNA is TGTGCCAGCAGTTTAGCCGCCAGCGCGTACGAGCAGTACTTC. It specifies CASSLAASAYEQYF.

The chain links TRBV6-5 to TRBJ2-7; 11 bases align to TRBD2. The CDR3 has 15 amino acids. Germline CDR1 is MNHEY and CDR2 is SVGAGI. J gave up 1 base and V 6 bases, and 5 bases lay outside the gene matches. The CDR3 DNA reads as TGTGCCAGCAGGAAGACTAGCGGGGAATCCTACGAGCAGTACTTC. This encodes CASRKTSGESYEQYF.

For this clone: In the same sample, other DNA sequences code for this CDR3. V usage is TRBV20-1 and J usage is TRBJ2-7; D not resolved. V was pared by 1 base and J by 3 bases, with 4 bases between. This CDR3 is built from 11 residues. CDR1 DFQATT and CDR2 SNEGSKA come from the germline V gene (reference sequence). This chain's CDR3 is CSARADYEQYF. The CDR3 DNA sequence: TGCAGTGCTAGAGCAGACTACGAGCAGTACTTC.

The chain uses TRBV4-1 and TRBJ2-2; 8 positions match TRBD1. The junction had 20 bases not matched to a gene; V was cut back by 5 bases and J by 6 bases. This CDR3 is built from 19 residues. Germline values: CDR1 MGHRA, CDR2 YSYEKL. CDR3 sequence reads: CASSSSGTGLNLRPGELFF. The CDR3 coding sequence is TGCGCCAGCAGCTCGTCCGGGACAGGACTCAACCTTAGACCCGGGGAGCTGTTTTTT.

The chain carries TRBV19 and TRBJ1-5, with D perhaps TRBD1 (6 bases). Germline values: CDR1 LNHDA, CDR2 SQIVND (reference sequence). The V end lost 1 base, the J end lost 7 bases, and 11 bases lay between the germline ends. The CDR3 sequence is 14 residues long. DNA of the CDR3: TGTGCCAGTAGTATAGCGGGGGGGGCCCAGCCCCAGCATTTT. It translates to CASSIAGGAQPQHF.

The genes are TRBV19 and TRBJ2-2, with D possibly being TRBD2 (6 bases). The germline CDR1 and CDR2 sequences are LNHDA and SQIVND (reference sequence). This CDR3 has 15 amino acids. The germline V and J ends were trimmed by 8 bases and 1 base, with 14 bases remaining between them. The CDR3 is CASALTEGNTGELFF. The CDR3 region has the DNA TGTGCCAGTGCCCTGACGGAGGGGAACACCGGGGAGCTGTTTTTT.

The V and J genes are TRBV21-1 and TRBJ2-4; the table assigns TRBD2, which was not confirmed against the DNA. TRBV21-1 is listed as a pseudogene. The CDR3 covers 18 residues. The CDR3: CASSKAKEDPYAKNIQYF. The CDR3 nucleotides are TGTGCCAGCAGCAAAGCTAAGGAGGATCCTTACGCCAAAAACATTCAGTACTTC.

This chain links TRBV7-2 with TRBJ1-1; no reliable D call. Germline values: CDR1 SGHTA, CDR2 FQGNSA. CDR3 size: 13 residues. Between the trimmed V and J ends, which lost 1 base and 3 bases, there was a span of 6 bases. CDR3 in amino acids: CASSLVADTEAFF. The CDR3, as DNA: TGTGCCAGCAGCTTAGTAGCCGACACTGAAGCTTTCTTT. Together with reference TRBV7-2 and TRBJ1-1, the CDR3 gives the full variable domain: GAGVSQSPSNKVTEKGKDVELRCDPISGHTALYWYRQSLGQGLEFLIYFQGNSAPDKSGLPSDRFSAERTGGSVSTLTIQRTQQEDSAVYLCASSLVADTEAFFGQGTRLTVV.

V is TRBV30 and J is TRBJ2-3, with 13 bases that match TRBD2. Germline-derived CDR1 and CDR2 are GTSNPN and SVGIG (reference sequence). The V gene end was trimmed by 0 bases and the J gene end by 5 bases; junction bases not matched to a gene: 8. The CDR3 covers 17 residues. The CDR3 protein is CAWSVRRTSGGVDTQYF. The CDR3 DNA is TGTGCCTGGAGTGTACGACGGACTAGCGGGGGAGTAGATACGCAGTATTTT.

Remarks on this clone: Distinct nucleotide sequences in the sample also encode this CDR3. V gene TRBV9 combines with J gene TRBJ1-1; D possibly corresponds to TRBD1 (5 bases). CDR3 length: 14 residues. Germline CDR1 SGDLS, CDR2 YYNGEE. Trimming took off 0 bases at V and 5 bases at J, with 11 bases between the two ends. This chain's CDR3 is CASSVEGVGTEAFF. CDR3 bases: TGTGCCAGCAGCGTAGAAGGGGTGGGGACTGAAGCTTTCTTT.

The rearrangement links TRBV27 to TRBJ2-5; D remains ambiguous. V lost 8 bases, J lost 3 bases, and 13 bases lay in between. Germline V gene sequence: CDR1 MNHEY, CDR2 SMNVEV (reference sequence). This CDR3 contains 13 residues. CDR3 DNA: TGTGCCAGCGCCTCCGGTGCGGAAGAGACCCAGTACTTC. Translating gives CASASGAEETQYF.

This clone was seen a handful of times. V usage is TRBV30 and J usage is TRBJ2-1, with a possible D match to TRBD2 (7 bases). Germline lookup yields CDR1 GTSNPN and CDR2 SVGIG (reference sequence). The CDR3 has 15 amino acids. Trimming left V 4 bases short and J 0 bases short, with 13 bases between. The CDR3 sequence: CAWIEGGSSYNEQFF. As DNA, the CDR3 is TGTGCCTGGATTGAGGGGGGGAGCTCCTACAATGAGCAGTTCTTC.